Presented here are 14 T cell receptor beta chains from one specimen sequenced in a study of T cells expressing NK-cell markers. TCRdb re-called the 5' RACE reads; every CDR3 protein appears as one record, without DNA. The table lists around 380,000 distinct CDR3 sequences. Input material: blood T cells: a sorted CD56 or NKG2C T cell subset, CD4+ or CD8+ T cells, or bulk PBMC T cells (not recorded which). These receptors came from a woman in her forties or fifties in good health.

This chain uses TRBV9 with TRBJ2-3; TCRdb lists TRBD2, though no DNA is available to test this call. This CDR3 is 19 amino acids long. Germline V CDR1 and CDR2: SGDLS, YYNGEE. The chain's CDR3 is CASSVDRGSGGVRTDTQYF.

The chain joins TRBV13 to TRBJ2-2; TCRdb calls TRBD2, which cannot be checked without DNA. This CDR3 is 14 amino acids long. CDR1 PRHDT and CDR2 FYEKMQ come from the germline V gene (reference sequence). Here the CDR3 reads CASRPPSVAGELFF.

The rearrangement links TRBV29-1 to TRBJ1-1. The CDR3 is made up of 12 amino acids. The V gene's germline CDR1 is SQVTM and CDR2 ANQGSEA. Here the CDR3 reads CSVDIVRTEAFF.

The V and J genes are TRBV7-6 and TRBJ2-6; TCRdb designates TRBD1, a call that cannot be tested without DNA. CDR1 and CDR2 (germline): SGHVS, FNYEAQ. This CDR3 has 19 residues. The CDR3 loop is CASSRTGTGDFWGANVLTF.

The chain carries TRBV10-3 and TRBJ1-2; TCRdb's assignment of TRBD1 cannot be checked, as there is no DNA. CDR1 and CDR2 (germline): ENHRY, SYGVKD. There are 15 residues in the CDR3. The CDR3 spells CAISEWNRDAYGYTF.

The V gene is TRBV29-1, the J gene TRBJ1-1; the TCRdb call, TRBD1, lacks DNA for checking. The CDR3 runs 11 residues. Germline V gene lookup returns CDR1 SQVTM and CDR2 ANQGSEA. CDR3 residues: CSVLQGGTAFF.

The chain recombines TRBV14 with TRBJ2-3; TCRdb's D gene call, TRBD1, goes unchecked for lack of DNA. CDR3 size: 15 residues. The germline V gene encodes CDR1 SGHDN and CDR2 FVKESK. CDR3 in amino acids: CASSQVGAISDTQYF.

The chain joins TRBV14 to TRBJ2-5; the TRBD2 assignment by TCRdb is unverifiable without DNA. This CDR3 is built from 15 residues. CDR1 SGHDN and CDR2 FVKESK come from the germline V gene. CDR3 residues: CASSIGLAGQETQYF.

This chain uses TRBV6-4 with TRBJ2-2. CDR1 is MRHNA, CDR2 SNTAGT, per germline. CDR3 size: 14 residues. The CDR3 is CASSATRNTGELFF.

This rearrangement joins TRBV5-1 to TRBJ2-3; TCRdb picks TRBD2, but there is no DNA to check that call. The CDR3 sequence is 18 residues long. CDR1 is SGHRS and CDR2 is YFSETQ in the germline V gene. The CDR3: CASSSWGTSGKSTDTQYF.

The chain employs TRBV10-3 and TRBJ2-1; lacking DNA, the TRBD1 call made by TCRdb goes unchecked. CDR3 length: 12 amino acids. Germline V CDR1 and CDR2: ENHRY, SYGVKD. The CDR3 loop reads CASEGGSNEQFF.

V and J are TRBV7-3 and TRBJ2-1; the TCRdb D gene call, TRBD2, has no DNA to confirm it. The germline gives CDR1 SGHTA, CDR2 FQGTGA. This CDR3 is 17 amino acids long. CDR3 region: CASSDRDGTSEYNEQFF.

The chain combines TRBV12-3 or TRBV12-4 with TRBJ1-1; the TCRdb D gene call, TRBD1, has no DNA to confirm it. The CDR3 has 11 amino acids. The chain's CDR3 is CASETGVETFF.

The chain couples TRBV10-3 to TRBJ1-6; TCRdb designates TRBD1, a call that cannot be tested without DNA. The germline V gene encodes CDR1 ENHRY and CDR2 SYGVKD. There are 15 residues in the CDR3. This CDR3 reads CAIKRESSYNSPLHF.